Sequencing of this T cell receptor beta chain was carried out in a study of spatial heterogeneity in lung cancer. Turning to the study itself: Consistently, beta-chain sequences turned up in larger numbers than alpha-chain sequences did. A module score for T cells, taken from matched bulk RNA-seq, correlated strongly with TCR transcript counts in tumor regions.

CDR3 size: 13 residues. CDR1 is SGHAT and CDR2 is FQNNGV in the germline V gene. V lost 1 base and J 2 bases, leaving 4 bases between the germline ends. The table lists this clonotype with many counts. Its specificity is not known. The study, taken as a whole, reports: Expanded intratumoral alpha and beta TCR counts tracked tumor mutation counts.

From the 5' RACE reads, TCRdb called clonotypes with MiXCR, one entry per CDR3 protein. The data hold 100,000 or so distinct CDR3 sequences, with approximately 4.4% observed a single time. Time point indicated: sample taken at primary tumor resection. Sequencing of whole RNA from tumor, nontumor lung or frozen PBMC involved no sorting. The clonotype originates from a male donor with early-stage non-small cell lung cancer. This rearrangement joins TRBV11-2 to TRBJ2-3, with unresolved D. The material was lung tumor tissue, obtained at surgery. CDR3 bases: TGTGCCAGCAGCTTAGGGAACACAGATACGCAGTATTTT. Amino acids: CASSLGNTDTQYF.